The 31 T cell receptor beta chains in this list originate from one sample, sequenced in a study of CD8 T cells in ankylosing spondylitis. MiXCR, run by TCRdb on the 5' RACE reads, gives a single entry per CDR3 protein. This sample yields about 220,000 distinct CDR3 sequences, of which roughly 26% are seen a single time; around 6.3% belongs to the top ten. Sequencing was carried out using blood, either unsorted or a sorted T cell fraction (not recorded which). Every receptor here comes from a male donor with ankylosing spondylitis or in good health (not recorded which).

Here the CDR3 DNA reads TGTGCCAGCAGCTCCGATCCCCTCGGAGGTGAAAAACTGTTTTTT. This sequence encodes CASSSDPLGGEKLFF. The gene calls are TRBV11-1 and TRBJ1-4; D not resolved. The CDR3 contains 15 residues. Germline CDR1 SGHAT, CDR2 FQDESV (reference sequence). V lost 4 bases and J lost 7, with 16 bases in between.

There are a few counts of this clonotype. The rearrangement joins TRBV29-1 to TRBJ2-7; no reliable D call. This CDR3 region has 11 residues. Germline V gene lookup returns CDR1 SQVTM and CDR2 ANQGSEA. Deletions cut 3 bases from V and 3 bases from J, with 6 bases between. The CDR3 loop reads CSVDVGYEQYF. CDR3 nucleotide sequence: TGCAGCGTTGACGTCGGCTACGAGCAGTACTTC.

This clonotype was observed many times. The chain recombines TRBV7-2 with TRBJ1-3; the D gene is possibly TRBD1 (5 bases). Germline CDR1 and CDR2: SGHTA and FQGNSA. CDR3 length: 15 amino acids. With 1 base removed from V and 0 bases from J, the gap between germline ends came to 7 bases. Here the CDR3 DNA reads TGTGCCAGCAGCTTAGGGGGGAGCTCTGGAAACACCATATATTTT. Translated, it gives CASSLGGSSGNTIYF.

V and J are TRBV20-1 and TRBJ1-4; D call uncertain. Trimming pared 6 bases from V and 8 bases from J, leaving 16 bases between. Germline V lookup: CDR1 DFQATT, CDR2 SNEGSKA (reference sequence). The CDR3 length is 13 residues. CDR3 sequence (DNA): TGCAGTGCGCCCCCCGGGCCGGGAGAAAAACTGTTTTTT. Protein product: CSAPPGPGEKLFF.

This chain joins TRBV6-5 and TRBJ2-5; TRBD1 is a possible D gene (6 bases). Germline V gene data show CDR1 as MNHEY and CDR2 as SVGAGI. Trimming stripped 3 bases from V and 5 bases from J, with 10 bases between. The CDR3 spans 13 residues. The CDR3: CASSYSQGETQYF. Here the CDR3 DNA reads TGTGCCAGCAGTTATTCACAGGGCGAGACCCAGTACTTC.

This clonotype came up many times. The chain is built from TRBV12-3 or TRBV12-4 and TRBJ2-5; 10 bases align to TRBD1. The CDR3 has 15 residues. V was pared by 5 bases and J by 5 bases, with 8 bases of the junction left unmatched. CDR3 loop: CASSPSTGGRETQYF. The CDR3 DNA reads as TGTGCCAGCAGTCCCTCGACAGGGGGCCGGGAGACCCAGTACTTC.

This clonotype was recorded many times. This chain joins TRBV4-1 and TRBJ2-1; D not certain. Germline V gene sequence: CDR1 MGHRA, CDR2 YSYEKL. V was trimmed by 0 bases and J by 8 bases, leaving 11 bases between them. The CDR3 covers 14 residues. Here the CDR3 DNA reads TGCGCCAGCAGCCAAGAGGGCCCATCCCATGAGCAGTTCTTC. Translation gives CASSQEGPSHEQFF.

This clonotype is classed as medium-sized (0.01 to 0.1%). The chain uses TRBV3-1 and TRBJ2-7; 10 bases map to TRBD1. The J segment lost 3 bases and the V segment lost 2 bases, leaving 4 bases of the junction unmatched. Per germline, CDR1 LGHDT and CDR2 YNNKEL (reference sequence). This CDR3 has 15 residues. CDR3 nucleotides: TGTGCCAGCAGCCAACCCGGGACAGGGGTCTACGAGCAGTACTTC. Translating gives CASSQPGTGVYEQYF.

This chain uses TRBV20-1 with TRBJ2-3; D ambiguous. CDR1 is DFQATT, CDR2 SNEGSKA, per germline (reference sequence). Trimming took off 5 bases at V and 6 bases at J, with 6 bases between the two ends. The CDR3 runs to 10 residues. The CDR3 loop reads CSALSDTQYF. The CDR3 region has the DNA TGCAGTGCTCTTTCTGATACGCAGTATTTT.

This clonotype was observed at least ten times. The rearrangement links TRBV12-3 or TRBV12-4 to TRBJ1-1, with D possibly being TRBD1 (5 bases). Trimming stripped 8 bases from V and 6 bases from J, with 13 bases between. The CDR3 extends over 12 amino acids. This CDR3 reads CASHLGESEAFF. In nucleotides, the CDR3 is TGTGCCAGCCACCTGGGGGAATCTGAAGCTTTCTTT.

This clonotype was seen many times. The rearrangement links TRBV25-1 to TRBJ1-2; D is perhaps TRBD1 (6 bases). CDR3 size: 14 residues. Germline-derived CDR1 and CDR2 are MGHDK and SYGVNS. Between the trimmed V and J ends, which lost 1 base and 4 bases, there was a span of 10 bases. CDR3 loop: CASSEFQGTYGYTF. For the CDR3, the DNA is TGTGCCAGCAGTGAATTCCAGGGGACCTATGGCTACACCTTC.

This clonotype appeared many times. The rearrangement links TRBV3-1 to TRBJ2-3; TRBD2 matches at 8 bases. Trimming cost V 2 bases and J 4 bases; bases outside gene matches: 5. Germline V gene sequence: CDR1 LGHDT, CDR2 YNNKEL (reference sequence). This CDR3 is 15 amino acids long. The CDR3 DNA sequence: TGTGCCAGCAGCCAATCTAGCGGGTCGGCAGATACGCAGTATTTT. As protein: CASSQSSGSADTQYF.

The table lists this clonotype with a few counts. The chain recombines TRBV23-1 with TRBJ2-3; weak D call: TRBD1 (6 bases). TRBV23-1 is an ORF; its function is uncertain. With 1 base removed from V and 2 bases from J, the gap between germline ends came to 28 bases. This CDR3 spans 21 amino acids. DNA for the CDR3: TGCGCCAGCAGTCAATATAGGGTTCAGAGGCGGCCAGGGGTCCACACAGATACGCAGTATTTT. Translated: CASSQYRVQRRPGVHTDTQYF.

This clonotype has only a few counts. The rearrangement links TRBV3-1 to TRBJ2-5; 11 positions match TRBD2. Germline V gene sequence: CDR1 LGHDT, CDR2 YNNKEL (reference sequence). The V gene end was trimmed by 0 bases and the J gene end by 2 bases; junction bases not matched to a gene: 8. The CDR3 totals 18 residues. CDR3 region: CASSQDPTSGSRQETQYF. CDR3 nucleotides: TGTGCCAGCAGCCAAGATCCCACTAGCGGGAGTCGACAAGAGACCCAGTACTTC.

J is TRBJ2-3 and V is TRBV10-3, with 13 nucleotides matching TRBD2. V was clipped by 0 bases and J by 8 bases; unmatched bases: 8. CDR3 size: 17 residues. Per germline, CDR1 ENHRY and CDR2 SYGVKD. The CDR3 nucleotides read TGTGCCATCAGTGAGTCAGGGACTAGCGGGACGTTGTTTACGCAGTATTTT. Protein: CAISESGTSGTLFTQYF.

V and J are TRBV29-1 and TRBJ2-1; D gene unclear. V lost 5 bases and J 5 bases, leaving 16 bases between the germline ends. The germline V gene has CDR1 SQVTM and CDR2 ANQGSEA. The CDR3 consists of 14 residues. The CDR3 protein is CSVPRRPNNNEQFF. The CDR3 nucleotides read TGCAGCGTTCCAAGGCGGCCGAATAACAATGAGCAGTTCTTC.

This clonotype showed up many times. The V call is TRBV7-3, the J call TRBJ2-3; 11 nucleotides agree with TRBD2. CDR1 and CDR2 (germline): SGHTA, FQGTGA. V gave up 3 bases and J gave up 5 bases; unmatched junction bases: 4. This CDR3 is built from 15 residues. The CDR3 nucleotides are TGTGCCAGCAGCTTCCTAGCGGGAGGTGAAGATACGCAGTATTTT. This gives the protein CASSFLAGGEDTQYF.

In nucleotides, the CDR3 is TGCAGCGTTGTGACGGTCAGCTCCTACGAGCAGTACTTC. Translation: CSVVTVSSYEQYF. The chain employs TRBV29-1 and TRBJ2-7; D is unclear. The germline V and J ends were trimmed by 4 bases and 0 bases, with 10 bases remaining between them. This CDR3 has 13 residues. Germline assignment: CDR1 SQVTM and CDR2 ANQGSEA.

This clonotype was detected ten times or more. The chain combines TRBV30 with TRBJ2-7, with 9 bases identical to TRBD1. CDR3 length: 14 amino acids. The germline gives CDR1 GTSNPN, CDR2 SVGIG (reference sequence). The J segment lost 6 bases and the V segment lost 3 bases, leaving 9 bases of the junction unmatched. CDR3: CAWRARDREIEQYF. In DNA form, the CDR3 reads TGTGCCTGGAGGGCCCGGGACAGGGAAATCGAGCAGTACTTC.

With respect to this clonotype: Given a much more abundant clone one base away, this may be a read error. The J gene is TRBJ2-3, the V gene TRBV2; D is unresolved. From germline, CDR1 is SNHLY and CDR2 FYNNEI. The CDR3 extends over 8 amino acids. The CDR3 coding sequence is TGTGCCCCAAAGACTCCTCCCTTT. Translating it yields CAPKTPPF.

The CDR3 protein is CAISDGVYEQFF. As DNA, the CDR3 is TGTGCCATCAGTGATGGAGTATATGAGCAGTTCTTC. The J gene is TRBJ2-1, the V gene TRBV10-3; no definite D call. Trimming removed 3 bases at V and 8 bases at J, with 8 bases between. CDR1 is ENHRY, CDR2 SYGVKD, per germline. The CDR3 sequence is 12 residues long.

This clonotype was counted ten times or more. The genes are TRBV20-1 and TRBJ2-1; possibly TRBD1 or TRBD2 for D (5 bases each). Trimming removed 3 bases from V and 4 bases from J, with 16 bases in between. Germline lookup yields CDR1 DFQATT and CDR2 SNEGSKA (reference sequence). This CDR3 contains 15 residues. The chain's CDR3 is CSASATGLSYNEQFF. CDR3 nucleotide sequence: TGCAGTGCTAGTGCTACGGGGCTGTCTTACAATGAGCAGTTCTTC.

CDR3 loop: CASSLELRLAGEEQFF. The CDR3 region has the DNA TGTGCCAGCAGCTTAGAACTGAGACTAGCGGGAGAGGAGCAGTTCTTC. The chain uses TRBV7-2 and TRBJ2-1, with 12 bases aligning to TRBD2. The CDR3 runs to 16 residues. Germline CDR1 reads SGHTA; CDR2 reads FQGNSA. The V segment lost 1 base and the J segment 10 bases; nucleotides outside the gene matches: 8. Full variable domain (outside the CDR3, taken from reference TRBV7-2 and TRBJ2-1): GAGVSQSPSNKVTEKGKDVELRCDPISGHTALYWYRQSLGQGLEFLIYFQGNSAPDKSGLPSDRFSAERTGGSVSTLTIQRTQQEDSAVYLCASSLELRLAGEEQFFGPGTRLTVL.

This clonotype was picked up many times. The chain has TRBV9 and TRBJ1-5; weak D call: TRBD1 (5 bases). The germline V gene encodes CDR1 SGDLS and CDR2 YYNGEE. The CDR3 is made up of 13 amino acids. V gave up 4 bases and J gave up 6 bases, with 11 bases separating them. The CDR3 is CASSQGEAQPQHF. DNA for the CDR3: TGTGCCAGCAGCCAGGGTGAAGCTCAGCCCCAGCATTTT.

The chain carries TRBV5-1 and TRBJ2-7; TRBD1 agrees at 8 bases. V was clipped by 4 bases and J by 0 bases; unmatched bases: 9. The germline gives CDR1 SGHRS, CDR2 YFSETQ. The length of the CDR3 is 16 residues. The CDR3 DNA reads as TGCGCCAGCAGCCCCAAGGGACAGGAGAGCTCCTACGAGCAGTACTTC. This encodes CASSPKGQESSYEQYF.

This chain links TRBV2 with TRBJ2-5; no definite D call. The CDR3 covers 13 residues. Germline-derived CDR1 and CDR2 are SNHLY and FYNNEI. Trimming pared 4 bases from V and 9 bases from J, leaving 15 bases between. In DNA, the CDR3 is TGTGCCAGCAGTGGCGAGAGACCCGCGGCCCAGTACTTC. Its translation is CASSGERPAAQYF.

This clonotype was seen many times. This chain joins TRBV7-2 and TRBJ2-7; the D is unclear. Germline CDR1 and CDR2: SGHTA and FQGNSA. V was cut by 5 bases and J by 6 bases, with 11 bases left in between. CDR3 length: 12 residues. The CDR3 protein is CASSTLSSEQYF. As DNA, the CDR3 is TGTGCCAGCAGCACTCTATCGAGCGAGCAGTACTTC.

In the case of this clonotype: The junction and the germline gene differ at one end; a read error may be behind it. The V and J genes are TRBV20-1 and TRBJ2-3, with 7 bases fitting TRBD2. The CDR3 covers 13 residues. The V gene's germline CDR1 is DFQATT and CDR2 SNEGSKA (reference sequence). CDR3 sequence (DNA): TGCAGTGCTAGACGGGACTATACAGAGACGCAGTATTTT. The encoded protein is CSARRDYTETQYF.

The V gene is TRBV4-3, the J gene TRBJ2-2, with D tentatively TRBD1 or TRBD2 (5 bases each). V was clipped by 6 bases and J by 7 bases, with 12 bases between them. Germline V CDR1 and CDR2: LGHNA, YSLEER. CDR3 length equals 13 residues. CDR3: CASREQAGGELFF. The CDR3 DNA sequence: TGCGCCAGCAGGGAACAGGCGGGCGGGGAGCTGTTTTTT.

This clonotype appeared a few times. The V call is TRBV29-1, the J call TRBJ1-1; a weak D match, TRBD1 (5 bases). V lost 2 bases, J lost 2 bases, and 12 bases lay in between. Germline values: CDR1 SQVTM, CDR2 ANQGSEA. The CDR3 is 14 amino acids. CDR3 coding DNA: TGCAGCGTTGAACGGGACTCAATAAACACTGAAGCTTTCTTT. Protein product: CSVERDSINTEAFF. Full variable domain (outside the CDR3, taken from reference TRBV29-1 and TRBJ1-1): SAVISQKPSRDICQRGTSLTIQCQVDSQVTMMFWYRQQPGQSLTLIATANQGSEATYESGFVIDKFPISRPNLTFSTLTVSNMSPEDSSIYLCSVERDSINTEAFFGQGTRLTVV.

This clonotype was observed a handful of times. J is TRBJ2-3 and V is TRBV11-3; D is possibly TRBD2 (6 bases). The CDR3 covers 13 residues. CDR1 and CDR2 from the germline V gene are SGHNT and YENEEA. Between the trimmed V and J ends, which lost 1 base and 6 bases, there was a span of 8 bases. CDR3 DNA: TGTGCCAGCAGCTTAGGCGGGATGGATACGCAGTATTTT. Its translation: CASSLGGMDTQYF. The complete variable domain, with remaining parts taken from reference TRBV11-3 and TRBJ2-3, reads EAGVVQSPRYKIIEKKQPVAFWCNPISGHNTLYWYLQNLGQGPELLIRYENEEAVDDSQLPKDRFSAERLKGVDSTLKIQPAELGDSAVYLCASSLGGMDTQYFGPGTRLTVL.